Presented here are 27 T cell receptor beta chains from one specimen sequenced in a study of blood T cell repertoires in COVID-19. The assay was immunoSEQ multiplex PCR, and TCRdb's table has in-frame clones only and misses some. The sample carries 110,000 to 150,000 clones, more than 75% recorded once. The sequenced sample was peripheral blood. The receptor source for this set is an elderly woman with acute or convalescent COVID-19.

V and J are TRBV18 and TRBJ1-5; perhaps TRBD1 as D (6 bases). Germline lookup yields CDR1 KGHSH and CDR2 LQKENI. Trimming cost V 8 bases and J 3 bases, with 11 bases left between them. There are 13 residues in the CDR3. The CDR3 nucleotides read TGTGCCAGCGTAGGACAGCACAATCAGCCCCAGCATTTT. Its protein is CASVGQHNQPQHF.

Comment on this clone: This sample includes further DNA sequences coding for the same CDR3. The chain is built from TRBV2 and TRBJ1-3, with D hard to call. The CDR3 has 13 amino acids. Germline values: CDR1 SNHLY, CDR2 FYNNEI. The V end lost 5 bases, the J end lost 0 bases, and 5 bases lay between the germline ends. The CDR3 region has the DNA TGTGCCAGCAGTCGGGACTCTGGAAACACCATATATTTT. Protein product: CASSRDSGNTIYF.

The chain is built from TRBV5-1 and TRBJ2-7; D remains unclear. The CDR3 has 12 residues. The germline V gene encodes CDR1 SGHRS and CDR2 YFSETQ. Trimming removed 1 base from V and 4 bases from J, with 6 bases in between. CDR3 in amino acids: CASSLYEYEQYF. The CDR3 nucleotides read TGCGCCAGCAGCTTGTATGAGTACGAGCAGTACTTC. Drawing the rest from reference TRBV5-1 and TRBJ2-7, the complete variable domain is KAGVTQTPRYLIKTRGQQVTLSCSPISGHRSVSWYQQTPGQGLQFLFEYFSETQRNKGNFPGRFSGRQFSNSRSEMNVSTLELGDSALYLCASSLYEYEQYFGPGTRLTVT.

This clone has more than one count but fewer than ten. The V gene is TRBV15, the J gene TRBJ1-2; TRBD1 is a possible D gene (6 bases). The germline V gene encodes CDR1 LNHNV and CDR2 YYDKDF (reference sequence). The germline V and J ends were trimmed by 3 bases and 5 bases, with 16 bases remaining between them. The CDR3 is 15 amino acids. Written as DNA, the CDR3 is TGTGCCACCAGCAGGGAACTCAGGGGCCTATATGGCTACACCTTC. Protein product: CATSRELRGLYGYTF.

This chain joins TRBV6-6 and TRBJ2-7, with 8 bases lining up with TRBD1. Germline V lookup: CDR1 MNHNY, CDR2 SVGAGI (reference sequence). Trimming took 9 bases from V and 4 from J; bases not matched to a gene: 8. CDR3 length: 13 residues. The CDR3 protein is CASKQGGLYEQYF. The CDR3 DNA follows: TGTGCCAGTAAACAGGGGGGCCTTTACGAGCAGTACTTC.

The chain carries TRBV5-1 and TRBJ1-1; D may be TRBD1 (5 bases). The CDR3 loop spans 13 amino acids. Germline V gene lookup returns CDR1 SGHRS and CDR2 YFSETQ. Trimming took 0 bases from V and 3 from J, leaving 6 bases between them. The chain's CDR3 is CASSLGDYTEAFF. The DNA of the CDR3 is TGCGCCAGCAGCTTGGGGGACTACACTGAAGCTTTCTTT. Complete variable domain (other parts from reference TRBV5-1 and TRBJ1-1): KAGVTQTPRYLIKTRGQQVTLSCSPISGHRSVSWYQQTPGQGLQFLFEYFSETQRNKGNFPGRFSGRQFSNSRSEMNVSTLELGDSALYLCASSLGDYTEAFFGQGTRLTVV.

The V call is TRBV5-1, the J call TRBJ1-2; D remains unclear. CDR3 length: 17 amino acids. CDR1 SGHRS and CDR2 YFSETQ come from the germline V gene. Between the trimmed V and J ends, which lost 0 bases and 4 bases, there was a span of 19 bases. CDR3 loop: CASSLGWRGERVYGYTF. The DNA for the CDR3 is TGCGCCAGCAGCTTGGGCTGGCGGGGAGAAAGAGTCTATGGCTACACCTTC. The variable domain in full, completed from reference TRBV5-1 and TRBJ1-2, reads KAGVTQTPRYLIKTRGQQVTLSCSPISGHRSVSWYQQTPGQGLQFLFEYFSETQRNKGNFPGRFSGRQFSNSRSEMNVSTLELGDSALYLCASSLGWRGERVYGYTFGSGTRLTVV.

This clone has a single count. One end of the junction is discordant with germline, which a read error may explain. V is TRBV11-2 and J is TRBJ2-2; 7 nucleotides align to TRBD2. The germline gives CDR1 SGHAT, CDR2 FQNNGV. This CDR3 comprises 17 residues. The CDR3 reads CASSLNLPGRNAGELFF. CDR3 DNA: TGTGCCAGCAGCTTAAATCTGCCCGGGAGGAACGCCGGGGAGCTGTTTTTT.

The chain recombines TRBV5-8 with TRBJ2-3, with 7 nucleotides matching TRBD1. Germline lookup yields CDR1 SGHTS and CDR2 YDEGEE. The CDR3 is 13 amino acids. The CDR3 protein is CASQGVDTDTQYF. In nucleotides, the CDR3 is TGTGCGTCGCAGGGGGTTGACACAGATACGCAGTATTTT.

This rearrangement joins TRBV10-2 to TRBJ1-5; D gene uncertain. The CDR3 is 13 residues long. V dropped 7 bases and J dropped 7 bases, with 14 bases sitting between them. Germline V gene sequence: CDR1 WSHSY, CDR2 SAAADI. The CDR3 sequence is CASNAGSRQPQHF. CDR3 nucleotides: TGCGCCAGCAACGCGGGGTCGAGACAGCCCCAGCATTTT.

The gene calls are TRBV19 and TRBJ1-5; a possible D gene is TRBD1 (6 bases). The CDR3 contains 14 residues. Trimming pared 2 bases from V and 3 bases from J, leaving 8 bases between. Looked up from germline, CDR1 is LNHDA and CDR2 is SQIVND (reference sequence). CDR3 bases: TGTGCCAGTAGTATACGGGACATCAATCAGCCCCAGCATTTT. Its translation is CASSIRDINQPQHF.

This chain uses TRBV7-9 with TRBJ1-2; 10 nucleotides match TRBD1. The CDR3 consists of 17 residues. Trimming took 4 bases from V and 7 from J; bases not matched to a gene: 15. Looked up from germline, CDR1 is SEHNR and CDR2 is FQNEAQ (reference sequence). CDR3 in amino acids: CASSSDRGRRTWFGYTF. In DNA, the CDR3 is TGTGCCAGCAGCTCCGACAGGGGGCGTCGGACGTGGTTTGGCTACACCTTC.

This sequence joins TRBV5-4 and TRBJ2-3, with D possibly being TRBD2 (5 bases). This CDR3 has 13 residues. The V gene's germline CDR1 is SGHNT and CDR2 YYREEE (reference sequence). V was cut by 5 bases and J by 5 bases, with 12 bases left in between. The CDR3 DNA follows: TGTGCCAGCAGTTTTAGCGACGGAGATACGCAGTATTTT. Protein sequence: CASSFSDGDTQYF.

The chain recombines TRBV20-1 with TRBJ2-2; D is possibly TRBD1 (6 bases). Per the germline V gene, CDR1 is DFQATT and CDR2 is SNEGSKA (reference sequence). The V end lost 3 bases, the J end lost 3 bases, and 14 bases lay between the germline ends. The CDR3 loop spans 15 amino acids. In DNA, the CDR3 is TGCAGTGCTAGTGAAAGGACAGTGCACACCGGGGAGCTGTTTTTT. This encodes CSASERTVHTGELFF.

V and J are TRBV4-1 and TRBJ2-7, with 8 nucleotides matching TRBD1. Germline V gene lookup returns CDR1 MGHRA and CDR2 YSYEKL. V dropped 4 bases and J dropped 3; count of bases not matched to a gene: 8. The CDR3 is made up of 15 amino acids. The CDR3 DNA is TGCGCCAGCAGCCCTCAAGACAGGGGATACTACGAGCAGTACTTC. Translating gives CASSPQDRGYYEQYF.

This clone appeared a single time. In DNA form, the CDR3 reads TGTGCCACCAGTGATTCTGGACTAGCGGCAATCTACAATGAGCAGTTCTTC. Translated: CATSDSGLAAIYNEQFF. The rearrangement uses TRBV24-1 and TRBJ2-1; 10 bases agree with TRBD2. The CDR3 loop spans 17 amino acids. Germline trimming cut 2 bases from V and 3 bases from J; bases unmatched to any gene: 6. From germline, CDR1 is KGHDR and CDR2 SFDVKD.

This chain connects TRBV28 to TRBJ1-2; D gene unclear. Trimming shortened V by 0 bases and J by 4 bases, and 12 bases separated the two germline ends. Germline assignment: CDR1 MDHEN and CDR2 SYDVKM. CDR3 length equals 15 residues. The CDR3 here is CASSLWEGRSYGYTF. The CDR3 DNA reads TGTGCCAGCAGTTTATGGGAGGGTAGAAGCTATGGCTACACCTTC.

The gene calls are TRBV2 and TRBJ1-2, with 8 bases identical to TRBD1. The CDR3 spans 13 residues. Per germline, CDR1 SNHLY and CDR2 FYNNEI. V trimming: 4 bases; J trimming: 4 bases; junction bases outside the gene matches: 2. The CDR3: CASSGQGSYGYTF. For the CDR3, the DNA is TGTGCCAGCAGTGGACAGGGGAGCTATGGCTACACCTTC.

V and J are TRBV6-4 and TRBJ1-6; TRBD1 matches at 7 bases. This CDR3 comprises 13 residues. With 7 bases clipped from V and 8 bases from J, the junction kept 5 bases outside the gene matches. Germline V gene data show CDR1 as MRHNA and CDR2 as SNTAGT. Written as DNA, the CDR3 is TGTGCCAGCAAGGGACAGTTGGATTCACCCCTCCACTTT. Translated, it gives CASKGQLDSPLHF.

CDR3 nucleotide sequence: TGTGCCAGCAGAGGGGTCTATAATTCACCCCTCCACTTT. This encodes CASRGVYNSPLHF. The genes are TRBV6-5 and TRBJ1-6, with D possibly being TRBD1 (5 bases). The CDR3 loop spans 13 amino acids. Germline V gene data show CDR1 as MNHEY and CDR2 as SVGAGI. Trimming stripped 6 bases from V and 3 bases from J, with 6 bases between.

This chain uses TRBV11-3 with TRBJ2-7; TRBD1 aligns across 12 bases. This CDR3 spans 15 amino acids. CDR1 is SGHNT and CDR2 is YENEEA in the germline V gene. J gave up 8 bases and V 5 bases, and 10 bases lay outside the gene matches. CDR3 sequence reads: CASSRNPGQGAKQYF. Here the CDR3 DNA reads TGTGCCAGCAGCCGAAATCCGGGACAGGGGGCGAAGCAGTACTTC.

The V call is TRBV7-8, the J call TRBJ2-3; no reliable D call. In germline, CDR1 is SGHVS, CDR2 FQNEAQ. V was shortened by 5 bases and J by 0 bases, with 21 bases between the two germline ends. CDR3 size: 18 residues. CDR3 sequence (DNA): TGTGCCAGCAGCCCGGTCCGACTCCCGGGTTCTAGCACAGATACGCAGTATTTT. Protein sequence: CASSPVRLPGSSTDTQYF.

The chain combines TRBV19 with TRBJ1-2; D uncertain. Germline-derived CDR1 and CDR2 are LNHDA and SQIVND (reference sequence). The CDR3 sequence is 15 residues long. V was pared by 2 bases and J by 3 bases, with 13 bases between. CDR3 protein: CASSILSPVDYGYTF. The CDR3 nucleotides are TGTGCCAGTAGTATACTGTCTCCGGTAGACTATGGCTACACCTTC.

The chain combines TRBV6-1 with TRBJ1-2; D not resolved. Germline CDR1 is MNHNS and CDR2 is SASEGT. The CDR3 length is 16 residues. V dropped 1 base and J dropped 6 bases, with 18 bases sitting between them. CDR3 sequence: CASSEGSSRGMDGYTF. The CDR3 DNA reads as TGTGCCAGCAGTGAAGGGAGTTCGCGAGGGATGGATGGCTACACCTTC.

The CDR3 spells CASSCRRLAGVLNEQYF. The CDR3 nucleotides are TGTGCCAGCAGCTGCCGGAGACTAGCGGGAGTTCTTAACGAGCAGTACTTC. The V gene is TRBV7-8, the J gene TRBJ2-7, with 12 bases identical to TRBD2. J lost 5 bases, V lost 4 bases, and 12 bases had no gene match. The CDR3 has 17 amino acids. Germline V gene lookup returns CDR1 SGHVS and CDR2 FQNEAQ.

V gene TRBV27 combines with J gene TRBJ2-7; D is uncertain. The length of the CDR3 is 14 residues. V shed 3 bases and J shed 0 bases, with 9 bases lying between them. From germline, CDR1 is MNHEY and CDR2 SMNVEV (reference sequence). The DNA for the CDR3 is TGTGCCAGCAGTTTTGGCCAGGACTCCTACGAGCAGTACTTC. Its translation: CASSFGQDSYEQYF.

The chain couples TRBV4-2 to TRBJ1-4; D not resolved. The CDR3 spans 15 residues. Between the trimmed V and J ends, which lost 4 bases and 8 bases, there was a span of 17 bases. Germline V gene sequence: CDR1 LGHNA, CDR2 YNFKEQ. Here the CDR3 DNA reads TGTGCCAGCAGCCCCTCGGTCAACTCGTGGGAAAAACTGTTTTTT. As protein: CASSPSVNSWEKLFF.